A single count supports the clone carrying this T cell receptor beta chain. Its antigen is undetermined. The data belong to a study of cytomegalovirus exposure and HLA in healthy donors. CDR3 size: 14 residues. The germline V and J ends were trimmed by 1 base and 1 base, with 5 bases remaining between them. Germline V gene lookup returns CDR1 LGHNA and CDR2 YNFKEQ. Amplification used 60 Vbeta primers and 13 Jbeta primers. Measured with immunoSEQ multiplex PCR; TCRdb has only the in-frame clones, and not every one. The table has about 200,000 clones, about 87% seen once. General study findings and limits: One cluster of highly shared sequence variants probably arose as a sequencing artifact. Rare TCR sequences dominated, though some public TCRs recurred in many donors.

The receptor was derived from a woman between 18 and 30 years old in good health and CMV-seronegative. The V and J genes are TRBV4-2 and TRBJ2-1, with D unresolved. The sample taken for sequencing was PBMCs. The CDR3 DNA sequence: TGTGCCAGCAGCCAAGGTCAATCCTACAATGAGCAGTTCTTC. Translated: CASSQGQSYNEQFF.